These 17 T cell receptor beta chains were all obtained from the same sample, sequenced in a study of technical replicates of blood from a few donors. Produced via immunoSEQ multiplex PCR; TCRdb's table is partial and in-frame only. The table lists tens of thousands of clones, 98% of them singletons, with 0.22% in the top ten. Sequenced sample: T cells isolated from PBMCs. The receptors shown here come from a human donor in good health.

The J gene is TRBJ2-3, the V gene TRBV6-4; the D is unclear. V lost 0 bases to trimming and J lost 2 bases, with 3 bases between them. In germline, CDR1 is MRHNA, CDR2 SNTAGT. This CDR3 comprises 13 residues. This CDR3 is CASSDSNTDTQYF. The CDR3 DNA reads as TGTGCCAGCAGTGACTCTAACACAGATACGCAGTATTTT.

This chain uses TRBV28 with TRBJ2-1; 10 positions match TRBD2. V was pared by 2 bases and J by 6 bases, with 4 bases of the junction left unmatched. CDR3 size: 15 residues. Germline CDR1 and CDR2: MDHEN and SYDVKM. The CDR3 DNA is TGTGCCAGCAGTTTACAAGCGGGAGGGCCCAATGAGCAGTTCTTC. This sequence encodes CASSLQAGGPNEQFF.

V usage is TRBV19 and J usage is TRBJ1-1; maybe TRBD1 (6 bases). CDR1 and CDR2 from the germline V gene are LNHDA and SQIVND (reference sequence). This CDR3 has 13 amino acids. Trimming stripped 8 bases from V and 11 bases from J, with 21 bases between. CDR3 loop: CASRRGQSSKAFF. CDR3 bases: TGTGCCAGTCGACGCGGACAGTCATCCAAGGCTTTCTTT.

The count of this clone is one. The chain couples TRBV25-1 to TRBJ2-5; 9 nucleotides align to TRBD2. In germline, CDR1 is MGHDK, CDR2 SYGVNS. Germline trimming cut 6 bases from V and 5 bases from J; bases unmatched to any gene: 4. The CDR3 is 13 amino acids. Written as DNA, the CDR3 is TGTGCCAGCAGCTTAGCGGGAGTGGAGACCCAGTACTTC. Its protein product is CASSLAGVETQYF.

This sequence joins TRBV4-3 and TRBJ2-5; 10 bases map to TRBD2. Trimming took 1 base from V and 5 from J; bases not matched to a gene: 7. The CDR3 loop spans 16 amino acids. Germline V lookup: CDR1 LGHNA, CDR2 YSLEER. The CDR3 region is CASSQGLAGERETQYF. The CDR3 DNA follows: TGCGCCAGCAGCCAAGGCCTAGCGGGAGAGCGGGAGACCCAGTACTTC.

This clone was observed a handful of times. This chain uses TRBV7-3 with TRBJ2-3, with 7 bases fitting TRBD1. CDR1 SGHTA and CDR2 FQGTGA come from the germline V gene. The ends lost 1 base at V and 5 bases at J; junction bases unmatched: 6. The CDR3 runs 15 residues. CDR3 bases: TGTGCCAGCAGCTTAAGTACAGGGGCGCAAGATACGCAGTATTTT. Residues: CASSLSTGAQDTQYF.

CDR3 nucleotide sequence: TGTGCCAGCACCCTCAGGGAGGGGGGGATCCACGAGCAGTACTTC. Encoded protein: CASTLREGGIHEQYF. This rearrangement joins TRBV7-8 to TRBJ2-7; D is perhaps TRBD2 (7 bases). The V and J ends lost 7 bases and 5 bases respectively, with 21 bases between them. Germline-derived CDR1 and CDR2 are SGHVS and FQNEAQ. CDR3 length equals 15 residues.

The chain employs TRBV9 and TRBJ1-4; 7 bases are a match to TRBD1. CDR3 length: 16 residues. Looked up from germline, CDR1 is SGDLS and CDR2 is YYNGEE. The J segment lost 3 bases and the V segment lost 2 bases, leaving 7 bases of the junction unmatched. CDR3 sequence reads: CASSVATGLPNEKLFF. CDR3 DNA: TGTGCCAGCAGCGTTGCGACAGGGTTACCTAATGAAAAACTGTTTTTT.

The V and J genes are TRBV6-5 and TRBJ1-3; unclear D gene. V dropped 6 bases and J dropped 0 bases, with 12 bases sitting between them. Germline CDR1 reads MNHEY; CDR2 reads SVGAGI. The CDR3 runs 15 residues. The CDR3 spells CASRSQRLSGNTIYF. For the CDR3, the DNA is TGTGCCAGCAGATCCCAAAGACTCTCTGGAAACACCATATATTTT.

The gene calls are TRBV27 and TRBJ1-1, with 7 bases fitting TRBD1. Germline V gene sequence: CDR1 MNHEY, CDR2 SMNVEV (reference sequence). J lost 3 bases, V lost 5 bases, and 3 bases had no gene match. The CDR3 runs to 13 residues. The CDR3 loop reads CASSRGTDTEAFF. CDR3 bases: TGTGCCAGCAGTAGGGGGACAGACACTGAAGCTTTCTTT.

The CDR3 spells CASSLGGGQEQYF. CDR3 coding DNA: TGTGCCAGCAGTTTAGGGGGCGGACAGGAGCAGTACTTC. The chain employs TRBV27 and TRBJ2-7, with D perhaps TRBD1 (6 bases). V was pared by 2 bases and J by 7 bases, with 12 bases between. Germline CDR1 reads MNHEY; CDR2 reads SMNVEV (reference sequence). This CDR3 is built from 13 residues.

The chain recombines TRBV19 with TRBJ1-1, with D tentatively TRBD1 (6 bases). Germline-derived CDR1 and CDR2 are LNHDA and SQIVND (reference sequence). V was cut by 3 bases and J by 13 bases, with 18 bases left in between. The CDR3 sequence is 13 residues long. The CDR3 nucleotides are TGTGCCAGTAGTATGCCCCAAACAGGGAGAGTTTTCTTT. This codes for CASSMPQTGRVFF.

The chain joins TRBV19 to TRBJ2-7; 9 positions match TRBD1. The J segment lost 4 bases and the V segment lost 5 bases, leaving 9 bases of the junction unmatched. Germline CDR1 LNHDA, CDR2 SQIVND (reference sequence). The CDR3 extends over 15 amino acids. CDR3 region: CASSAGTGNWYEQYF. Written as DNA, the CDR3 is TGTGCCAGTAGTGCCGGGACAGGGAATTGGTACGAGCAGTACTTC.

This clone has just one count. The gene calls are TRBV18 and TRBJ2-7; 9 nucleotides agree with TRBD2. V gave up 6 bases and J gave up 3 bases; unmatched junction bases: 9. CDR3 length equals 15 residues. CDR1 and CDR2 from the germline V gene are KGHSH and LQKENI. CDR3: CASSPNGREGYEQYF. The CDR3 DNA sequence: TGTGCCAGCTCCCCGAATGGGCGGGAGGGCTACGAGCAGTACTTC.

This CDR3 is CASSKGGNEQFF. Written as DNA, the CDR3 is TGTGCCAGTAGTAAAGGAGGTAATGAGCAGTTCTTC. The J gene is TRBJ2-1, the V gene TRBV19; a weak D match, TRBD2 (5 bases). Looked up from germline, CDR1 is LNHDA and CDR2 is SQIVND (reference sequence). V lost 4 bases and J 7 bases, leaving 8 bases between the germline ends. The length of the CDR3 is 12 residues.

The rearrangement uses TRBV30 and TRBJ1-1; 8 bases map to TRBD1. The CDR3 is 15 residues long. The germline gives CDR1 GTSNPN, CDR2 SVGIG (reference sequence). V gave up 3 bases and J gave up 0 bases; unmatched junction bases: 6. CDR3 loop: CAWRTGVLMNTEAFF. For the CDR3, the DNA is TGTGCCTGGAGGACAGGGGTCCTTATGAACACTGAAGCTTTCTTT. Full variable domain (outside the CDR3, taken from reference TRBV30 and TRBJ1-1): SQTIHQWPATLVQPVGSPLSLECTVEGTSNPNLYWYRQAAGRGLQLLFYSVGIGQISSEVPQNLSASRPQDRQFILSSKKLLLSDSGFYLCAWRTGVLMNTEAFFGQGTRLTVV.

The chain is built from TRBV7-8 and TRBJ1-1; 8 bases match TRBD1. The CDR3 covers 17 residues. J lost 3 bases, V lost 7 bases, and 16 bases had no gene match. Germline V lookup: CDR1 SGHVS, CDR2 FQNEAQ. CDR3 loop: CASTTFVDRAMDTEAFF. DNA for the CDR3: TGTGCCAGCACCACCTTCGTGGACAGGGCAATGGACACTGAAGCTTTCTTT.